This paragraph covers one T cell receptor beta chain sequence. Its antigen is not known. This entry belongs to a study of T cells in Graves' hyperthyroidism and ophthalmopathy. Across the study: Initial diagnosis, before any treatment, was when peripheral blood was collected. Study conclusions and caveats: Model output signaled ophthalmopathy a median about 6.3 months ahead of onset. Stable hyperthyroidism was separated from ophthalmopathy by a model based on 13 V-J features.

For ophthalmopathy patients, the Clinical Activity Score was at least 3 and the NOSPECS grade at least 4; duration was under 3 months. Researchers took RNA transcripts and amplified the TCR beta CDR3 regions from them. The primer set for the first-round RT-PCR of the TCR CDR3 was HTBI. TCRdb reprocessed the multiplex PCR reads with MiXCR, giving one entry per CDR3 protein. The sample records a few hundred thousand distinct CDR3 sequences, approximately 16% being singletons. This sequence was found in a woman in her twenties or thirties with Graves' ophthalmopathy. The sequenced sample consisted of blood.

The CDR3 DNA reads TGTGCCAGCAGCTTAGGCGGGAGTCGTTACAATGAGCAGTTCTTC. Translating gives CASSLGGSRYNEQFF. The V call is TRBV7-3, the J call TRBJ2-1; 7 nucleotides align to TRBD2. J gave up 4 bases and V 2 bases, and 5 bases lay outside the gene matches. Looked up from germline, CDR1 is SGHTA and CDR2 is FQGTGA. This CDR3 comprises 15 residues. Using reference TRBV7-3 and TRBJ2-1 for the parts outside the CDR3, the full variable domain is GAGVSQTPSNKVTEKGKYVELRCDPISGHTALYWYRQSLGQGPEFLIYFQGTGAADDSGLPNDRFFAVRPEGSVSTLKIQRTERGDSAVYLCASSLGGSRYNEQFFGPGTRLTVL.